This TCR beta chain was sequenced for a study of cytomegalovirus exposure and HLA in healthy donors. Findings of the study overall: The study labeled 164 TCR beta chains cytomegalovirus-associated. In the 130 or so validation repertoires, just under 95% of cluster scores exceeded 0, per a later analysis. In vitro checks showed that a few CMV-associated chains really do target CMV antigens. Across donors, most TCRs were seen rarely, yet some public ones were widespread.

Produced via immunoSEQ multiplex PCR; TCRdb's table is partial and in-frame only. The data hold around 140,000 clones, with approximately 89% observed a single time. Points on this clone: Its cognate antigen is unknown.

V lost 5 bases and J 1 base, leaving 11 bases between the germline ends. The CDR3 consists of 15 residues. The V gene's germline CDR1 is SGHTA and CDR2 FQGTGA. The receptor was derived from a young woman in good health and CMV-seronegative. The chain has TRBV7-3 and TRBJ2-2; D is possibly TRBD2 (5 bases). Sequencing was performed on PBMCs. The CDR3: CASSPNEGNTGELFF. In DNA, the CDR3 is TGTGCCAGCAGCCCCAACGAGGGGAACACCGGGGAGCTGTTTTTT. The complete variable domain, with remaining parts taken from reference TRBV7-3 and TRBJ2-2, reads GAGVSQTPSNKVTEKGKYVELRCDPISGHTALYWYRQSLGQGPEFLIYFQGTGAADDSGLPNDRFFAVRPEGSVSTLKIQRTERGDSAVYLCASSPNEGNTGELFFGEGSRLTVL.